The present entry profiles one T cell receptor (beta chain) with its context. Which antigen it targets is not known. No much larger clone is present one base from it, and per-base qualities are unavailable. The source of the sample is a study of blood T cell repertoires in COVID-19 (dated by TCRdb to 2020 to 2021). In terms of the full investigation: Samples covering the acute and convalescent phases of COVID-19 were provided by collaborators in the United States, Italy and Spain. The prospective study material was composed of cDNA or gDNA derived from T cells, B-cell-depleted T cells, or PBMCs. Subjects who had been exposed to COVID-19, were actively infected with it, or had recovered from it provided the deeply sampled blood TCRbeta repertoires that made up the dataset. The repertoires were made available in a free public database intended to serve as a resource for research on the immune response to SARS-CoV-2. The samples were drawn from the first 160 participants of the ongoing ImmuneRACE study and from some 1,300 subjects provided by 6 global collaborators. Nearly every sample came with metadata listing a de-identified subject ID, COVID-19 status, age in years and sex. Where HLA class I and class II types were available, the types were taken from metadata supplied by the sample provider, not from assay-based typing. Study-wide conclusions, independent of this receptor: The amount of clinical and demographic metadata varied by source and participant and was provided uncurated.

The germline V gene (reference sequence) supplies CDR1 LNHDA and CDR2 SQIVND. The CDR3, from cysteine to phenylalanine, totals 11 residues. The DNA shown is the 33-base CDR3, in frame from base 1. V sheds 9 bases and J sheds 5 bases, leaving 8 bases between their ends. TCRbeta CDR3 regions were amplified from genomic DNA using the immunoSEQ Assay, a bias-controlled multiplex PCR. On the authors' methods: Within the assay, amplification of reference gene primers was used to estimate how many nucleated cells each sample contained. To quantify the absolute abundance of each unique TCRbeta CDR3 rearrangement, sequence reads were collapsed and filtered. For each sample, productive Simpson clonality was calculated by taking the square root of Simpson's diversity index across productive rearrangements. The clones in this table, taken by TCRdb from immuneACCESS, are in-frame only. Not every clone is retained; where verified, under half of the shortfall comes from an unresolved V gene, and the cause of the rest is unknown. V, J and clone size derive from that table, while D and trimming were established from the DNA sequence. For this sample the table gives some 95,000 clones, of which 70% to 80% were detected only once. The ten biggest clones cover approximately 24% of the sample.

Collaborating institutions collected whole blood in K2EDTA tubes following their own protocols. For TCRbeta analysis, collaborator samples were shipped as frozen whole blood, as isolated PBMCs, or as DNA extracted from either sample type. Input material: peripheral blood. The receptor was isolated from a man between 65 and 79 years old with acute or convalescent COVID-19. The chain employs TRBV19 and TRBJ2-1; TRBD1 is possibly the D segment (5 matching bases). CDR3 protein: CARQGNNEQFF. The nucleotide sequence is given as TGTGCCAGGCAGGGTAACAATGAGCAGTTCTTC.